The 3 T cell receptor beta chains listed next were all sequenced from one sample in a study of tumor and adjacent non-tumor tissue in lung cancer. RNA was extracted from bulk tissue without any cell sorting. More than 3 cm separated this lung sample from the edge of the tumor. Three rounds of nested PCR, following a modified ARM-PCR protocol, produced the TCRbeta library. TCRdb recomputed calls from the multiplex PCR reads with MiXCR, one row per CDR3 protein. The table lists approximately 120,000 distinct CDR3 sequences, about 65% of them singletons, with under 20% in the top ten. The sequenced sample was distant non-tumor lung tissue. These receptors came from a man aged 55 to 70 with non-small cell lung cancer.

Of note for this clonotype: Germline and junction disagree at one end, which may indicate a read error. The chain uses TRBV7-8 and TRBJ1-1; D is unresolved. The CDR3 covers 14 residues. Germline-derived CDR1 and CDR2 are SGHVS and FQNEAQ. In DNA, the CDR3 is TGTGCCTGCAGCATCTTCGGGATGAACACTGGAGCTTTCTTT. Translating it yields CACSIFGMNTGAFF.

This clonotype was observed many times. The chain uses TRBV5-4 and TRBJ2-1; 10 bases align to TRBD2. CDR1 and CDR2 (germline): SGHNT, YYREEE (reference sequence). The length of the CDR3 is 15 residues. Trimming at V came to 4 bases and at J to 5 bases, leaving 6 bases not matched to a gene. CDR3 amino acids: CASSLRTSGNNEQFF. CDR3 sequence (DNA): TGTGCCAGCAGCCTAAGGACTAGCGGAAACAATGAGCAGTTCTTC.

Notes on this clonotype: Given the absence of the conserved phenylalanine or tryptophan at the CDR3 end, a read error is likely. This rearrangement joins TRBV6-2 or TRBV6-3 to TRBJ2-7, with 8 bases aligning to TRBD2. The V gene's germline CDR1 is MNHEY and CDR2 SVGEGT. The CDR3 sequence is 19 residues long. The CDR3 sequence is CASSYSRPSGLQVSYEQYS. In DNA, the CDR3 is TGTGCCAGCAGTTACTCTCGTCCTAGCGGGCTTCAAGTCTCCTACGAACAGTACTCC.